The T cell receptor beta chain under discussion was sequenced for a study of Ad26.COV2.S vaccination and SARS-CoV-2 variants. Study background: Ad26.COV2.S given intramuscularly, once or twice 56 days apart.

Turning to this clone: No antigen is known for it.

As for treatment: over 15 received Ad26.COV2.S at low or high dose, single or two shots; about 5 received placebo; per-sample allocation not given. Samples came from day 63 after the first vaccine or placebo injection. The donor was a Boston adult aged 18-55 years. Study observations and caveats: Considerable breadth of spike-specific CD8+ and CD4+ T cell responses has reportedly been documented following vaccination. From the TCR breadth and depth analyses, total T cell responses may have been underestimated.

The method was immunoSEQ multiplex PCR; TCRdb's version includes in-frame clones alone and lacks a portion of them. The sample includes around 450,000 clones, around nine tenths seen only once; the top ten take more than 9%. The ends were cut back, 1 base at V and 7 bases at J, with 10 bases in the middle. The length of the CDR3 is 13 residues. Germline assignment: CDR1 LGHNA and CDR2 YSLEER. The V and J genes are TRBV4-3 and TRBJ1-2; D may be TRBD1 (6 bases). This clonotype was sampled from a person between 18 and 59 years old who received the Ad26.COV2.S COVID-19 vaccine or a placebo. Sequenced material: peripheral blood, taken in a trial of Ad26.COV2.S vaccine versus placebo. This CDR3 reads CASSQVQGSGYTF. The CDR3 bases are TGCGCCAGCAGCCAAGTACAGGGCTCTGGCTACACCTTC.